The next 21 T cell receptor beta chains were all read from a single sample in a study of T cell repertoires in ileal Crohn's disease. Clones were sequenced by immunoSEQ multiplex PCR, and TCRdb holds only the in-frame ones, with some missing. The repertoire holds around 2,000 clones, more than 75% seen once, with roughly 6% in the top ten. Sequencing input: ileal tissue. The source is an adult with Crohn's disease.

This clone appeared a few times. The rearrangement joins TRBV5-1 to TRBJ2-1, with D possibly matching TRBD1 (6 bases). V lost 0 bases and J lost 8, with 15 bases in between. The CDR3 contains 15 residues. Germline V gives CDR1 SGHRS, CDR2 YFSETQ. The CDR3 sequence: CASSLAQGSKDEQFF. The CDR3 DNA is TGCGCCAGCAGCTTGGCCCAGGGGAGTAAGGATGAGCAGTTCTTC.

The table lists this clone with a few counts. This sequence joins TRBV21-1 and TRBJ1-3; no DNA check was done on the table's D call, TRBD1. TRBV21-1 is classified as a pseudogene. This CDR3 has 20 amino acids. CDR3 bases: TGTGCCAGCACCTCAACCGGACAGGGGGCCAAACCGTTCTCTGGAAACACCATATATTTT. Residues: CASTSTGQGAKPFSGNTIYF.

The V and J genes are TRBV19 and TRBJ2-5; 10 positions agree with TRBD2. This CDR3 has 14 residues. Per the germline V gene, CDR1 is LNHDA and CDR2 is SQIVND (reference sequence). Unmatched junction bases numbered 4, after V lost 6 bases and J lost 3 bases. CDR3 protein: CASRERGGKETQYF. The CDR3 DNA reads TGTGCCAGTAGGGAGCGGGGGGGTAAAGAGACCCAGTACTTC.

Only one count was recorded for this clone. The rearrangement links TRBV27 to TRBJ1-1; the D gene is possibly TRBD1 (5 bases). This CDR3 contains 14 residues. Germline lookup yields CDR1 MNHEY and CDR2 SMNVEV (reference sequence). V was pared by 6 bases and J by 1 base, with 12 bases between. The CDR3 loop reads CASRGGLENTEAFF. The CDR3 DNA reads as TGTGCCAGCAGGGGGGGGTTAGAGAACACTGAAGCTTTCTTT.

The J gene is TRBJ1-1, the V gene TRBV9, with 8 bases fitting TRBD1. Per germline, CDR1 SGDLS and CDR2 YYNGEE. The junction had 3 bases not matched to a gene; V was cut back by 4 bases and J by 4 bases. This CDR3 contains 13 residues. CDR3 coding DNA: TGTGCCAGCAGCCCAACAGGGGGCACTGAAGCTTTCTTT. It is translated as CASSPTGGTEAFF.

This chain connects TRBV7-9 to TRBJ1-1; 7 bases are shared with TRBD1. V lost 2 bases and J lost 6; bases outside the gene matches: 9. Germline lookup yields CDR1 SEHNR and CDR2 FQNEAQ (reference sequence). The CDR3 sequence is 15 residues long. Written as DNA, the CDR3 is TGTGCCAGCAGCTTATCCACAGGGGAGACTGCTGAAGCTTTCTTT. Its translation is CASSLSTGETAEAFF.

The chain carries TRBV9 and TRBJ1-6, with 11 bases lining up with TRBD1. The V gene's germline CDR1 is SGDLS and CDR2 YYNGEE. This CDR3 region has 16 residues. Unmatched junction bases numbered 8, after V lost 2 bases and J lost 10 bases. The CDR3 bases are TGTGCCAGCAGCGTCACGGACAGGGGGCGCGGATCACCCCTCCACTTT. Protein product: CASSVTDRGRGSPLHF.

In its sample, this clone was seen a few times. This chain uses TRBV6-1 with TRBJ1-1, with 9 bases aligning to TRBD1. The germline CDR1 and CDR2 sequences are MNHNS and SASEGT. Germline trimming cut 5 bases from V and 4 bases from J; bases unmatched to any gene: 5. This CDR3 contains 14 residues. CDR3 amino acids: CASSSDRGGTEAFF. As DNA, the CDR3 is TGTGCCAGCAGTTCCGACAGGGGGGGCACTGAAGCTTTCTTT.

J is TRBJ2-3 and V is TRBV7-9; 7 bases are a match to TRBD2. V shed 5 bases, J shed 6 bases, and the junction held 8 bases outside the gene matches. In germline, CDR1 is SEHNR, CDR2 FQNEAQ (reference sequence). The CDR3 has 14 amino acids. CDR3 sequence reads: CASSLGGDGDTQYF. CDR3 nucleotides: TGTGCCAGCAGCCTGGGAGGGGATGGTGATACGCAGTATTTT.

The chain recombines TRBV29-1 with TRBJ1-1, with a weak D call TRBD1 (5 bases). V was shortened by 4 bases and J by 3 bases, with 12 bases between the two germline ends. Germline V gene lookup returns CDR1 SQVTM and CDR2 ANQGSEA. The CDR3 has 13 amino acids. The CDR3 DNA is TGCAGCGTTGCAGGGTTAAGGGACACTGAAGCTTTCTTT. It yields the protein CSVAGLRDTEAFF.

The chain combines TRBV15 with TRBJ1-2; 8 nucleotides align to TRBD1. The germline V gene encodes CDR1 LNHNV and CDR2 YYDKDF (reference sequence). The CDR3 runs 13 residues. V trimming: 6 bases; J trimming: 5 bases; junction bases outside the gene matches: 5. CDR3 DNA sequence: TGTGCCACCAGGACGCAGGGGGCTTATGGCTACACCTTC. Its translation: CATRTQGAYGYTF.

A single count supports this clone. This sequence joins TRBV14 and TRBJ1-1; TRBD1 matches 7 bases. Germline V CDR1 and CDR2: SGHDN, FVKESK. CDR3 size: 12 residues. V dropped 9 bases and J dropped 4; count of bases not matched to a gene: 5. DNA for the CDR3: TGTGCCAGAACCTGGACAGGCACTGAAGCTTTCTTT. Its protein is CARTWTGTEAFF.

This clone was seen a single time. The junction differs from germline at one of its ends, possibly a read error. The CDR3 DNA follows: TGTGCCAGCAGTGAAGGGAACCTTATTCCGGGACAGATCAACTTC. Its protein product is CASSEGNLIPGQINF. The chain is built from TRBV2 and TRBJ2-7; TRBD1 matches at 7 bases. The CDR3 spans 15 residues. From germline, CDR1 is SNHLY and CDR2 FYNNEI.

V gene TRBV4-1 combines with J gene TRBJ2-3; 8 bases are shared with TRBD2. CDR3 size: 15 residues. V gave up 0 bases and J gave up 2 bases; unmatched junction bases: 1. Germline V gene sequence: CDR1 MGHRA, CDR2 YSYEKL. For the CDR3, the DNA is TGCGCCAGCAGCCAAGATGGACTAGCCACAGATACGCAGTATTTT. It translates to CASSQDGLATDTQYF.

The CDR3, as DNA: TGTGCCAGCAGTTCAGGGACAGGGGAGTTTCGGGCTTTCTTT. Translating it yields CASSSGTGEFRAFF. V usage is TRBV27 and J usage is TRBJ1-1; 10 nucleotides line up with TRBD1. V shed 4 bases, J shed 11 bases, and the junction held 10 bases outside the gene matches. CDR3 length: 14 amino acids. Germline lookup yields CDR1 MNHEY and CDR2 SMNVEV (reference sequence).

The chain couples TRBV6-6 to TRBJ2-5; D perhaps matches TRBD1 (6 bases). The CDR3 loop spans 14 amino acids. Trimming removed 6 bases at V and 5 bases at J, with 16 bases between. Germline-derived CDR1 and CDR2 are MNHNY and SVGAGI (reference sequence). The CDR3 DNA reads TGTGCCAGCAGCATTTACAGGGATCGCGAGACCCAGTACTTC. Protein: CASSIYRDRETQYF.

The V call is TRBV7-3, the J call TRBJ2-1; 10 nucleotides line up with TRBD1. Germline assignment: CDR1 SGHTA and CDR2 FQGTGA. CDR3 length equals 16 residues. The ends lost 5 bases at V and 3 bases at J; junction bases unmatched: 7. This CDR3 is CASSPGGTGDYNEQFF. The CDR3 nucleotides are TGTGCCAGCAGCCCAGGCGGGACAGGGGACTACAATGAGCAGTTCTTC.

V and J are TRBV29-1 and TRBJ1-3, with unresolved D. This CDR3 comprises 15 residues. The V end was cut by 3 bases, the J end by 0 bases, with 12 bases between. Germline V gene sequence: CDR1 SQVTM, CDR2 ANQGSEA. The DNA for the CDR3 is TGCAGCGTTGACGCCGGCAGGCTCTCTGGAAACACCATATATTTT. This codes for CSVDAGRLSGNTIYF.

The chain combines TRBV19 with TRBJ2-7; 7 bases line up with TRBD1. The CDR3 contains 13 residues. Per germline, CDR1 LNHDA and CDR2 SQIVND (reference sequence). Trimming took 3 bases from V and 3 from J; bases not matched to a gene: 2. The chain's CDR3 is CASSMQGDYEQYF. The CDR3 DNA reads TGTGCCAGTAGTATGCAGGGGGACTACGAGCAGTACTTC.

The rearrangement joins TRBV2 to TRBJ2-4; 7 bases map to TRBD1. The CDR3 length is 15 residues. The V and J ends lost 4 bases and 4 bases, in that order; junction bases with no gene match: 7. Germline CDR1 and CDR2: SNHLY and FYNNEI. CDR3 nucleotide sequence: TGTGCCAGCAGTGCATCCCGGGACAGTAAAAACATTCAGTACTTC. This translates into CASSASRDSKNIQYF.

The chain combines TRBV2 with TRBJ1-4; perhaps TRBD1 as D (6 bases). Germline lookup yields CDR1 SNHLY and CDR2 FYNNEI. The CDR3 covers 14 residues. V was trimmed by 3 bases and J by 8 bases, leaving 13 bases between them. DNA for the CDR3: TGTGCCAGCAGTGACAGGACAGTTTACGAAAAACTGTTTTTT. It yields the protein CASSDRTVYEKLFF.